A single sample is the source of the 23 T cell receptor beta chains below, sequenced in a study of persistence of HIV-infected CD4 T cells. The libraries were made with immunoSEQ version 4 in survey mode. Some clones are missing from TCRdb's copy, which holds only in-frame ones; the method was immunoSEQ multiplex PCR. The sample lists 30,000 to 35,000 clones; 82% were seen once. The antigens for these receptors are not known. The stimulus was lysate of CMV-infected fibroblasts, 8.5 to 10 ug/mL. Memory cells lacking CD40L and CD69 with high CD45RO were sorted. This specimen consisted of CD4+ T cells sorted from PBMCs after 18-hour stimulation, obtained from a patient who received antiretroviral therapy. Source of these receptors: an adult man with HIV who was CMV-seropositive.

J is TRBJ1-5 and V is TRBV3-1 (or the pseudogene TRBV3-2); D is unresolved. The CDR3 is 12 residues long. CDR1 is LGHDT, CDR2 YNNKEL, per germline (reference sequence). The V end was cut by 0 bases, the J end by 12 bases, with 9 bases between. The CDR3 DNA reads TGTGCCAGCAGCCAAGAGGGTACCCTCCAGCATTTT. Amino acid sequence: CASSQEGTLQHF.

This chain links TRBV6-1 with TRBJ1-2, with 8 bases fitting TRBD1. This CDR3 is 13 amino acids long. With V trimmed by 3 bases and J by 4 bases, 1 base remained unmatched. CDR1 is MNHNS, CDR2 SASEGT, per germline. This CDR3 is CASSETGAYGYTF. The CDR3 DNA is TGTGCCAGCAGTGAGACAGGGGCCTATGGCTACACCTTC.

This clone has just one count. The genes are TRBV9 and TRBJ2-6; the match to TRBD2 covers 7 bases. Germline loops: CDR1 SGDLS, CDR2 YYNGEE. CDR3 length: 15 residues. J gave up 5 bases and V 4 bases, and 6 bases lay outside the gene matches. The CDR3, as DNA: TGTGCCAGCAGCCTAGGGAGGGTCCGGGCCAACGTCCTGACTTTC. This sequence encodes CASSLGRVRANVLTF.

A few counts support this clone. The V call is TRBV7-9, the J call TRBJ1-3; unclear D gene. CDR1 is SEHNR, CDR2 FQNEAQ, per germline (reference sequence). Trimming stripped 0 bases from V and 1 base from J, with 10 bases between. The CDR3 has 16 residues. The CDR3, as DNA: TGTGCCAGCAGCTTAGCTGGGAGTAAGTCTGGAAACACCATATATTTT. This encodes CASSLAGSKSGNTIYF. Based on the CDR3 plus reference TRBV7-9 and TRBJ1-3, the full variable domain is DTGVSQNPRHKITKRGQNVTFRCDPISEHNRLYWYRQTLGQGPEFLTYFQNEAQLEKSRLLSDRFSAERPKGSFSTLEIQRTEQGDSAMYLCASSLAGSKSGNTIYFGEGSWLTVV.

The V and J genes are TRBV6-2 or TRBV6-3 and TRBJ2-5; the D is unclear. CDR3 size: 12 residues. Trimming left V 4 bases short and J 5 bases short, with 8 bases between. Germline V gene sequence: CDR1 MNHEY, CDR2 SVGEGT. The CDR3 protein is CASSLDVETQYF. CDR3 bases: TGTGCCAGCAGTTTAGACGTGGAGACCCAGTACTTC.

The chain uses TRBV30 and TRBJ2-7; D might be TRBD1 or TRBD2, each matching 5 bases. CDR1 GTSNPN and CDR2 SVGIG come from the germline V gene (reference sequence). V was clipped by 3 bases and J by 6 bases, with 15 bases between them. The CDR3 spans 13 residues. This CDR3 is CAWRTVLRGEQYF. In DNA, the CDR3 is TGTGCCTGGAGGACAGTCCTCCGGGGCGAGCAGTACTTC.

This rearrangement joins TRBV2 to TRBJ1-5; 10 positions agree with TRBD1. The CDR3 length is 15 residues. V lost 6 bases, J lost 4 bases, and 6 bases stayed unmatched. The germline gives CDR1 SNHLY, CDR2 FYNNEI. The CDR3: CASSLGQGRNQPQHF. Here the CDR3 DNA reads TGTGCCAGCAGCTTGGGACAGGGGAGGAATCAGCCCCAGCATTTT.

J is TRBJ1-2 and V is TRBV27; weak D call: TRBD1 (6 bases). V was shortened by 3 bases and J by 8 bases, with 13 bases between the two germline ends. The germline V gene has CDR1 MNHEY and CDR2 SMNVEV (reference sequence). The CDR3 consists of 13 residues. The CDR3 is CASSLGGLWGYTF. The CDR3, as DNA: TGTGCCAGCAGTTTGGGGGGCTTATGGGGCTACACCTTC.

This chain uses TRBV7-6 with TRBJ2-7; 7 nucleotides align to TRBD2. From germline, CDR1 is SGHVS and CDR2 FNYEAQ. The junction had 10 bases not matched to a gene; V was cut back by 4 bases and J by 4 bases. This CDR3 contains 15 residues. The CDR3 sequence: CASSSNIGGFYEQYF. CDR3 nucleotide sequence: TGTGCCAGCAGCTCGAATATCGGGGGGTTTTACGAGCAGTACTTC.

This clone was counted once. CDR3 DNA sequence: TGCAGCGTGCGGTCAAAGGCGGTCCTGAGGGGCTACACCTTC. This gives the protein CSVRSKAVLRGYTF. The chain has TRBV29-1 and TRBJ1-2; D ambiguous. The CDR3 runs to 14 residues. The V end lost 6 bases, the J end lost 8 bases, and 22 bases lay between the germline ends. Germline lookup yields CDR1 SQVTM and CDR2 ANQGSEA.

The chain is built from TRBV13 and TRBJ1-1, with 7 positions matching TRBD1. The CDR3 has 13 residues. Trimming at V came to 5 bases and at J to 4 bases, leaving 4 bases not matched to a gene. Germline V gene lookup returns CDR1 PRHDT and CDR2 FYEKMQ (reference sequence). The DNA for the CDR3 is TGTGCCAGCAGCCGGACAGGTTCCACTGAAGCTTTCTTT. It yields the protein CASSRTGSTEAFF.

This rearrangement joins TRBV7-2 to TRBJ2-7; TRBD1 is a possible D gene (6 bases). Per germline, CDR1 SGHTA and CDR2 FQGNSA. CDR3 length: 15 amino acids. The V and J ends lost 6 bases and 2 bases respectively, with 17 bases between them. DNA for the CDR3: TGTGCCAGCAGGAAAGTCGGGACACAGACCTACGAGCAGTACTTC. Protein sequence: CASRKVGTQTYEQYF.

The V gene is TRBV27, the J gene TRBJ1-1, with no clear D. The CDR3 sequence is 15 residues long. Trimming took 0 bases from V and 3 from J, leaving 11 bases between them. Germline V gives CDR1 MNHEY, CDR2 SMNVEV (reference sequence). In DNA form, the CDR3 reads TGTGCCAGCAGTTTATCTCTCCTATTGGACACTGAAGCTTTCTTT. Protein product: CASSLSLLLDTEAFF.

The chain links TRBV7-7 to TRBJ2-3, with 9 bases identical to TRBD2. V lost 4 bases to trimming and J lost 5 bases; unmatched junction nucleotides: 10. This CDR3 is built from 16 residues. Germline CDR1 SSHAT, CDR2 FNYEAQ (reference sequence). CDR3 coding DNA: TGTGCCAGCAGCTCGGCGGTTGCGGGGGGGCTAGATACGCAGTATTTT. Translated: CASSSAVAGGLDTQYF.

In nucleotides, the CDR3 is TGTGCCAGTAGTACGACTAGCGGGGGCCTAATGTTGGGAAGAGCCAAAAACATTCAGTACTTC. Its translation: CASSTTSGGLMLGRAKNIQYF. This rearrangement joins TRBV19 to TRBJ2-4; 12 nucleotides align to TRBD2. The CDR3 contains 21 residues. The germline V gene has CDR1 LNHDA and CDR2 SQIVND (reference sequence). Germline trimming cut 4 bases from V and 0 bases from J; bases unmatched to any gene: 16. The full variable domain, completed using reference TRBV19 and TRBJ2-4, is DGGITQSPKYLFRKEGQNVTLSCEQNLNHDAMYWYRQDPGQGLRLIYYSQIVNDFQKGDIAEGYSVSREKKESFPLTVTSAQKNPTAFYLCASSTTSGGLMLGRAKNIQYFGAGTRLSVL.

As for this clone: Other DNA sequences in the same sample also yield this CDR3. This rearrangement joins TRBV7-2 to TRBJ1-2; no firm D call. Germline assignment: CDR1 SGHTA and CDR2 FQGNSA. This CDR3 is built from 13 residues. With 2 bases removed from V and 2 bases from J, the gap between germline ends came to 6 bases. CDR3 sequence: CASSLRANYGYTF. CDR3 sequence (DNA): TGTGCCAGCAGCTTAAGGGCAAACTATGGCTACACCTTC.

This CDR3 reads CAWSLGVLGETQYF. In DNA, the CDR3 is TGTGCCTGGAGTTTAGGGGTTTTGGGGGAGACCCAGTACTTC. The chain uses TRBV30 and TRBJ2-5; perhaps TRBD1 as D (5 bases). This CDR3 region has 14 residues. Germline-derived CDR1 and CDR2 are GTSNPN and SVGIG (reference sequence). V was clipped by 2 bases and J by 5 bases, with 15 bases between them.

CDR3 bases: TGCAGCGTTGAAGGCGGGGCAGGGGGAGCTTTCTTT. Amino acid sequence: CSVEGGAGGAFF. The chain employs TRBV29-1 and TRBJ1-1; 7 bases match TRBD1. The germline V gene has CDR1 SQVTM and CDR2 ANQGSEA. With V trimmed by 1 base and J by 10 bases, 6 bases remained unmatched. This CDR3 has 12 residues.

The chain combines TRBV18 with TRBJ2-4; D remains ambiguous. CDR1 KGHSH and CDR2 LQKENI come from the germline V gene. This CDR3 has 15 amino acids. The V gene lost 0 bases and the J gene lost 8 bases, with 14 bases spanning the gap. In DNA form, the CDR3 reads TGTGCCAGCTCACCACCGACCCGGCAGGATGACATTCAGTACTTC. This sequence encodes CASSPPTRQDDIQYF.

CDR3 bases: TGTGCCAGCAGCACAGCTGGAAACACCATATATTTT. This translates into CASSTAGNTIYF. The V call is TRBV7-2, the J call TRBJ1-3, with unresolved D. The V end was cut by 5 bases, the J end by 2 bases, with 4 bases between. Looked up from germline, CDR1 is SGHTA and CDR2 is FQGNSA. The CDR3 loop spans 12 amino acids.

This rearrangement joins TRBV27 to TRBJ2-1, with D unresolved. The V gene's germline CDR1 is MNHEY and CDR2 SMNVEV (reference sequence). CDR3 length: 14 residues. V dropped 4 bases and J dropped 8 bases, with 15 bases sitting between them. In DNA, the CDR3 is TGTGCCAGCAGTTCTGGCCCTTACCCCCATGAGCAGTTCTTC. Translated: CASSSGPYPHEQFF.

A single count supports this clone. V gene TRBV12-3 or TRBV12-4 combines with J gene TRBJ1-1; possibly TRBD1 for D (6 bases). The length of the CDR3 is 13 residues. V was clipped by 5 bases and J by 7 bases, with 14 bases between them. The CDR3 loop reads CASSLTGFGEAFF. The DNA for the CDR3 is TGTGCCAGCAGTCTAACAGGGTTCGGTGAAGCTTTCTTT.

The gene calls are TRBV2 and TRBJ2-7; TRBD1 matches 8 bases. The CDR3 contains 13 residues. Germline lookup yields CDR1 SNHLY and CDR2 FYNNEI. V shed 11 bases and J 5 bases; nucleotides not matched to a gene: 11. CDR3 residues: CAGGQGMFHEQYF. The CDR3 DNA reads TGTGCCGGCGGACAGGGAATGTTCCACGAGCAGTACTTC.